The 2 T cell receptor beta chains given below trace back to one sample, sequenced in a study of CD8+CD57+ T cells in acquired aplastic anemia. Researchers used genomic DNA as the template to profile TCR beta VDJ and CDR3. TCRdb re-called the reads with MiXCR, one entry per CDR3 protein. This sample has about 80,000 distinct CDR3 sequences, with under 50% found just once. The specimen sequenced was sorted CD4+, CD8+, or CD8+CD57+ T cells (not recorded which) from PBMCs. The receptors derive from a human donor in good health, serving as a control.

The chain is built from TRBV9 and TRBJ2-1; 9 bases line up with TRBD2. Germline V gene lookup returns CDR1 SGDLS and CDR2 YYNGEE. This CDR3 has 15 amino acids. Trimming cost V 4 bases and J 9 bases; bases outside gene matches: 11. CDR3: CASSLSGRSISEQFF. The CDR3 DNA is TGTGCCAGCAGCCTTAGCGGGAGAAGTATAAGTGAGCAGTTCTTC.

There are a few counts of this clonotype. The chain is built from TRBV6-1 and TRBJ1-2; 8 nucleotides line up with TRBD1. Germline V gene data show CDR1 as MNHNS and CDR2 as SASEGT. This CDR3 contains 13 residues. J was trimmed by 9 bases and V by 7 bases; bases with no gene match: 10. CDR3 DNA: TGTGCCAGCAATACAGGGGACAGGTGGAGCTACACCTTC. Translation: CASNTGDRWSYTF.